This is a list of T cell receptor beta chains from one sample in a study of T cell changes during pregnancy in multiple sclerosis. Generated by immunoSEQ multiplex PCR, the TCRdb table keeps only in-frame clones and is missing some. Here the sample spans 37,000 or so clones, 80% to 90% being singletons. The source was CD4+ T cells from peripheral blood mononuclear cells, collected in the first trimester of pregnancy. The receptor source for this set is a female donor with multiple sclerosis, enrolled in a pregnancy study. The CDR3 runs from the conserved cysteine through the conserved F or W. The order of the fields is D gene, V gene, J gene, clone size, CDR3 DNA, CDR3 protein. A D gene is named only where the DNA matches it firmly. Clone sizes are given selectively: once, few, many, or a class where the clone is expanded.

TRBD2	TRBV29-1	TRBJ2-5	once	TGCAGCGTTAAGCGGGAAGCTGAGACCCAGTACTTC	CSVKREAETQYF
NA	TRBV5-8	TRBJ1-5	NA	TGTGCCAGCAGCTTGGGCTCTGGGAGGGATCAGCCCCAGCATTTT	CASSLGSGRDQPQHF
NA	TRBV30	TRBJ2-7	NA	TGTGCCTGGAGTGTAGCCGGCTCCTACGAGCAGTACTTC	CAWSVAGSYEQYF
NA	TRBV4-3	TRBJ2-1	NA	TGCGCCAGCAGCCGCGAGGAAGTGGCTGAGCAGTTCTTC	CASSREEVAEQFF
NA	TRBV6-6	TRBJ2-5	NA	TGTGCCAGCAGCCCGAAGGGCGGGGAGACCCAGTACTTC	CASSPKGGETQYF
TRBD1	TRBV19	TRBJ2-7	NA	TGTGCCAGTAGTACGGGGACAGAGACTTACGAGCAGTACTTC	CASSTGTETYEQYF
NA	TRBV7-9	TRBJ1-5	NA	TGTGCCAGCAGCGCGGCCGGGGTAGGCAATCAGCCCCAGCATTTT	CASSAAGVGNQPQHF
NA	TRBV7-2	TRBJ2-7	few	TGTGCCAGCAGCTTCCTGAACGGACCCAGGGCCTACGAGCAGTACTTC	CASSFLNGPRAYEQYF
NA	TRBV19	TRBJ2-3	few	TGTGCCAGCAGCACATTAAGGGGAGGCGGCACAGATACGCAGTATTTT	CASSTLRGGGTDTQYF
NA	TRBV4-3	TRBJ2-7	NA	TGCGCCAGCAGCCAAGAACGGGAATACGAGCAGTACTTC	CASSQEREYEQYF
NA	TRBV5-4	TRBJ2-5	NA	TGTGCCAGCAGCTCGGCATGGGAGGAGACCCAGTACTTC	CASSSAWEETQYF
TRBD2	TRBV27	TRBJ2-2	NA	TGTGCCAGCAGTTGGACTAGCGGGTTCGCGAACACCGGGGAGCTGTTTTTT	CASSWTSGFANTGELFF
TRBD2	TRBV9	TRBJ2-2	once	TGTGCCAGCAGCGTAGGGTCTAGCGGGGGGGCCACCGGGGAGCTGTTTTTT	CASSVGSSGGATGELFF
TRBD2	TRBV19	TRBJ2-7	NA	TGTGCCAGTAGTATCTTTTCGACGTTAGCGGGGGGCCCGACCTACGAGCAGTACTTC	CASSIFSTLAGGPTYEQYF
TRBD1	TRBV6-6	TRBJ2-7	NA	TGTGCCAGCTGCCGGGACAGTACCTACGAGCAGTACTTC	CASCRDSTYEQYF
TRBD2	TRBV2	TRBJ2-7	NA	TGTGCCAGCAGGAGCCTAGCGGTCGAGCAGTACTTC	CASRSLAVEQYF
NA	TRBV7-2	TRBJ1-5	medium-sized	TGTGCCAGCAGCTTAGAGAGATCCAGGGGCAATCAGCCCCAGCATTTT	CASSLERSRGNQPQHF
TRBD1	TRBV6-5	TRBJ1-1	NA	TGTGCCAGCAGTTCCCGGACAGGGTTCACTGAAGCTTTCTTT	CASSSRTGFTEAFF
TRBD2	TRBV5-1	TRBJ2-5	NA	TGCGCCAGCAGCTTGGGGCGGGAGGGCCGACTAGAGACCCAGTACTTC	CASSLGREGRLETQYF
TRBD1	TRBV5-1	TRBJ1-1	NA	TGCGCCAGCAGCACGACTACAGGGGTTGGCACTGAAGCTTTCTTT	CASSTTTGVGTEAFF
NA	TRBV4-3	TRBJ2-7	NA	TGCGCCAGCAGCCAAGATCTTCGGGGTAGGGACGAGCAGTACTTC	CASSQDLRGRDEQYF
NA	TRBV19	TRBJ1-6	NA	TGTGCCAGTAGTCGGCAGGGTGGTAATTCACCCCTCCACTTT	CASSRQGGNSPLHF
TRBD2	TRBV5-1	TRBJ2-3	NA	TGCGCCAGCAGCTTCTTCTCTAGCGGGGGGAAGGATACGCAGTATTTT	CASSFFSSGGKDTQYF
NA	TRBV9	TRBJ1-3	NA	TGTGCCAGCGCTTCTCAGGGATCTGGAAACACCATATATTTT	CASASQGSGNTIYF
NA	TRBV7-9	TRBJ2-2	NA	TGTGCCAGCAGCTTCGGGTACGTGACCGGGGAGCTGTTTTTT	CASSFGYVTGELFF
NA	TRBV6-5	TRBJ1-5	once	TGTGCCAGCAGTTATGCTCGGGATCAGCCCCAGCATTTT	CASSYARDQPQHF
NA	TRBV6-5	TRBJ1-1	NA	TGTGCCAGCATGCGGCTGAACACTGAAGCTTTCTTT	CASMRLNTEAFF
TRBD2	TRBV6-4	TRBJ2-3	NA	TGTGCCAGCAGCCGGACTAGCGGGGGCACAGATACGCAGTATTTT	CASSRTSGGTDTQYF
NA	TRBV6-1	TRBJ1-3	NA	TGTGCCAGCAGTGAATACGAAGGGAGGCGCTTTGGAAACACCATATATTTT	CASSEYEGRRFGNTIYF
NA	TRBV6-1	TRBJ1-3	once	TGTGCCAGCAGTGAAGCGGACATTGGAAACACCATATATTTT	CASSEADIGNTIYF
TRBD2	TRBV4-3	TRBJ2-3	NA	TGCGCCAGCAGCCCGCAATTTCCTCCAGCGGGGGGGTTAGATACGCAGTATTTT	CASSPQFPPAGGLDTQYF
TRBD2	TRBV7-3	TRBJ2-2	NA	TGTGCCAGCAGCTTAAGGTCGACAAGGGAGGGGACCGGGGAGCTGTTTTTT	CASSLRSTREGTGELFF
TRBD1	TRBV7-2	TRBJ2-1	NA	TGTGCCAGCAGCACGGGACAGGGGGTTGAGCAGTTCTTC	CASSTGQGVEQFF
NA	TRBV19	TRBJ1-2	NA	TGTGCCAGTACCGAGGACAGATCTTACTATGGCTACACCTTC	CASTEDRSYYGYTF
TRBD2	TRBV7-2	TRBJ2-3	NA	TGTGCCAGCGGTACTAGCGGGAACACAGATACGCAGTATTTT	CASGTSGNTDTQYF
NA	TRBV7-9	TRBJ2-5	NA	TGTGCCAGCAGCCTAACGGGACAACCCCAAGAGACCCAGTACTTC	CASSLTGQPQETQYF
NA	TRBV5-1	TRBJ2-1	NA	TGCGCCAGCAGCACCGAGGGGGGGACCTACAATGAGCAGTTCTTC	CASSTEGGTYNEQFF
NA	TRBV7-7	TRBJ2-5	NA	TGTGCCAGCAGCTTACAGACAGGCAACCAAGAGACCCAGTACTTC	CASSLQTGNQETQYF
TRBD1	TRBV30	TRBJ2-7	NA	TGTGCCTGGGGGACAGGGGGCGCCGAGCAGTACTTC	CAWGTGGAEQYF
TRBD2	TRBV30	TRBJ2-5	NA	TGTGCCTGGAGTGGTGGACTAGCGGGACAAGAGACCCAGTACTTC	CAWSGGLAGQETQYF